This passage covers 18 T cell receptor beta chains from one sample sequenced in a study of beta chain features in type 1 diabetes. General study results and limits: There was a moderate but significant shortening of TCRB CDR3s in all four CD4+ subsets of Type 1 diabetes patients.

No cognate antigen is known for these TCRs. Reverse transcription of all isolated RNA meant that expressed TCRB transcripts were sequenced. Clones were sequenced by immunoSEQ multiplex PCR, and TCRdb holds only the in-frame ones, with some missing. The repertoire includes more than 150,000 clones, 9% of them detected once, and approximately 0.7% sits in the top ten. Input material: central memory CD4+ T cells from blood. All receptors derive from a woman aged 25 to 39 with type 1 diabetes.

This clone was picked up a small number of times. V usage is TRBV5-1 and J usage is TRBJ1-1; D remains ambiguous. Per germline, CDR1 SGHRS and CDR2 YFSETQ. The CDR3 consists of 14 residues. V was clipped by 4 bases and J by 0 bases, with 10 bases between them. The CDR3 is CASSPGFVNTEAFF. The CDR3 DNA reads as TGCGCCAGCAGCCCGGGATTTGTGAACACTGAAGCTTTCTTT.

The rearrangement links TRBV14 to TRBJ1-5, with a possible D match to TRBD1 (6 bases). The CDR3 runs to 22 residues. CDR1 and CDR2 from the germline V gene are SGHDN and FVKESK. Trimming cost V 0 bases and J 0 bases, with 27 bases left between them. The CDR3: CASSQDQQVKGQTLYSNQPQHF. The CDR3 bases are TGTGCCAGCAGCCAAGATCAACAGGTGAAAGGACAGACACTTTATAGCAATCAGCCCCAGCATTTT.

The genes are TRBV2 and TRBJ2-6, with TRBD2 as a possible D gene (5 bases). The CDR3 has 15 amino acids. V lost 1 base, J lost 4 bases, and 8 bases lay in between. Per germline, CDR1 SNHLY and CDR2 FYNNEI. The DNA of the CDR3 is TGTGCCAGCAGTGAAGGGAGGAAGGGGGCCAACGTCCTGACTTTC. Protein product: CASSEGRKGANVLTF.

This clone came up a few times. The chain carries TRBV6-1 and TRBJ1-5; D is possibly TRBD1 (5 bases). CDR1 and CDR2 from the germline V gene are MNHNS and SASEGT. Trimming stripped 4 bases from V and 7 bases from J, with 17 bases between. This CDR3 spans 15 amino acids. The CDR3, as DNA: TGTGCCAGCAGTGGTTTCGACAGTCTTGGGCAGCCCCAGCATTTT. Translating gives CASSGFDSLGQPQHF.

This clone was counted a few times. The chain carries TRBV29-1 and TRBJ2-7, with TRBD1 identical over 12 bases. In germline, CDR1 is SQVTM, CDR2 ANQGSEA. J gave up 1 base and V 4 bases, and 11 bases lay outside the gene matches. There are 17 residues in the CDR3. The CDR3 here is CSVGRDRGLSLSYEQYF. CDR3 coding DNA: TGCAGCGTTGGTAGGGACAGGGGGCTTAGTTTATCCTACGAGCAGTACTTC.

This clone was counted many times. V usage is TRBV27 and J usage is TRBJ2-1; tentative D call: TRBD2 (5 bases). This CDR3 comprises 15 residues. V lost 6 bases to trimming and J lost 0 bases, with 12 bases between them. Per the germline V gene, CDR1 is MNHEY and CDR2 is SMNVEV (reference sequence). The CDR3 region is CASRRGFSSYNEQFF. Written as DNA, the CDR3 is TGTGCCAGCAGGAGAGGGTTCAGCTCCTACAATGAGCAGTTCTTC.

J is TRBJ1-3 and V is TRBV2; D might be TRBD1 (5 bases). V lost 1 base and J lost 5, with 6 bases in between. The CDR3 length is 13 residues. The germline V gene encodes CDR1 SNHLY and CDR2 FYNNEI. DNA for the CDR3: TGTGCCAGCAGTGAAGAGGGGAGAAACACCATATATTTT. It codes for CASSEEGRNTIYF.

This clone has a handful of counts. This chain connects TRBV29-1 to TRBJ2-1; possible D gene TRBD1, 5 bases. Germline assignment: CDR1 SQVTM and CDR2 ANQGSEA. V shed 5 bases and J shed 0 bases, with 14 bases lying between them. The CDR3 has 15 amino acids. The CDR3 bases are TGCAGCGTTCAACAGGTTTTTGGCTCCTACAATGAGCAGTTCTTC. Protein sequence: CSVQQVFGSYNEQFF.

As concerns this clone: Other DNA sequences of this sample code for an identical CDR3. This chain uses TRBV5-1 with TRBJ2-5; no clear D. CDR3 length: 13 amino acids. Germline V gene sequence: CDR1 SGHRS, CDR2 YFSETQ. V lost 0 bases to trimming and J lost 5 bases, with 8 bases between them. CDR3 sequence (DNA): TGCGCCAGCAGCTTGGCACAGCAGGAGACCCAGTACTTC. Translating gives CASSLAQQETQYF.

This clone was detected only a few times. CDR3 sequence: CASSEGPGQGGYGYTF. The CDR3 nucleotides read TGTGCCAGCAGTGAAGGCCCAGGACAGGGAGGCTATGGCTACACCTTC. The rearrangement joins TRBV2 to TRBJ1-2; TRBD1 matches at 8 bases. The ends lost 1 base at V and 4 bases at J; junction bases unmatched: 8. The CDR3 loop spans 16 amino acids. Germline V gene data show CDR1 as SNHLY and CDR2 as FYNNEI.

This clone has a handful of counts. Here the CDR3 DNA reads TGTGCCAGCAGCTTGAGGGGATCCTACGAGCAGTACTTC. This gives the protein CASSLRGSYEQYF. This chain joins TRBV5-6 and TRBJ2-7; possibly TRBD1 for D (5 bases). V was clipped by 1 base and J by 1 base, with 6 bases between them. The germline V gene encodes CDR1 SGHDT and CDR2 YYEEEE. This CDR3 region has 13 residues.

This chain connects TRBV11-3 to TRBJ2-1; tentatively, D is TRBD1 (5 bases). Germline V CDR1 and CDR2: SGHNT, YENEEA. Trimming shortened V by 5 bases and J by 9 bases, and 8 bases separated the two germline ends. This CDR3 contains 11 residues. DNA of the CDR3: TGTGCCAGCAGCCAGGGCGCTGAGCAGTTCTTC. Translating it yields CASSQGAEQFF.

This clone has a handful of counts. This chain joins TRBV29-1 and TRBJ2-2; D possibly corresponds to TRBD2 (6 bases). The germline V and J ends were trimmed by 6 bases and 2 bases, with 13 bases remaining between them. CDR3 length: 14 amino acids. The germline V gene has CDR1 SQVTM and CDR2 ANQGSEA. This chain's CDR3 is CSVGPGLNTGELFF. CDR3 bases: TGCAGCGTGGGACCGGGACTCAACACCGGGGAGCTGTTTTTT.

The chain links TRBV14 to TRBJ2-3; tentatively, D is TRBD2 (6 bases). The CDR3 spans 13 residues. Germline V lookup: CDR1 SGHDN, CDR2 FVKESK. The V gene lost 1 base and the J gene lost 5 bases, with 7 bases spanning the gap. This CDR3 is CASSQGLEDTQYF. CDR3 nucleotide sequence: TGTGCCAGCAGCCAAGGACTAGAAGATACGCAGTATTTT.

In its sample, this clone was seen many times. The V gene is TRBV9, the J gene TRBJ1-2; D not certain. This CDR3 is 13 amino acids long. The germline V gene encodes CDR1 SGDLS and CDR2 YYNGEE. V was cut by 3 bases and J by 5 bases, with 11 bases left in between. Here the CDR3 DNA reads TGTGCCAGCAGCGGGATAGCAAGTTATGGCTACACCTTC. It is translated as CASSGIASYGYTF.

This clone was counted only a few times. This chain joins TRBV7-9 and TRBJ2-1; 8 bases align to TRBD2. The germline V gene has CDR1 SEHNR and CDR2 FQNEAQ (reference sequence). This CDR3 comprises 14 residues. Trimming cost V 5 bases and J 7 bases; bases outside gene matches: 7. The CDR3 DNA is TGTGCCAGCAGCCTCCTCCGGGGGGGTAATGAGCAGTTCTTC. Its protein is CASSLLRGGNEQFF.

This sequence joins TRBV7-6 and TRBJ2-3, with 14 bases lining up with TRBD2. In germline, CDR1 is SGHVS, CDR2 FNYEAQ. Trimming cost V 1 base and J 4 bases; bases outside gene matches: 1. The CDR3 has 16 amino acids. The CDR3, as DNA: TGTGCCAGCAGCTTAGGACTAGCGGGAGGGTCAGATACGCAGTATTTT. It yields the protein CASSLGLAGGSDTQYF.

V gene TRBV30 combines with J gene TRBJ2-1, with 8 bases matching TRBD2. V lost 0 bases and J lost 10; bases outside the gene matches: 8. The CDR3 has 14 residues. Per the germline V gene, CDR1 is GTSNPN and CDR2 is SVGIG (reference sequence). The DNA of the CDR3 is TGTGCCTGGAGTGTAGGCGGGGGGCTTAAGGAGCAGTTCTTC. Translation: CAWSVGGGLKEQFF. Looking up the rest from reference TRBV30 and TRBJ2-1 gives the full variable domain: SQTIHQWPATLVQPVGSPLSLECTVEGTSNPNLYWYRQAAGRGLQLLFYSVGIGQISSEVPQNLSASRPQDRQFILSSKKLLLSDSGFYLCAWSVGGGLKEQFFGPGTRLTVL.